A selection of T cell receptor beta chains follows, all from one sample in a study of cytomegalovirus exposure and HLA in healthy donors. Data came from immunoSEQ multiplex PCR; TCRdb stores just in-frame clones and leaves some out. The data show about 160,000 clones, 80% seen once. Sequenced sample: PBMCs. Source of these receptors: a man younger than 30 in good health and CMV-seropositive. CDR3s include the opening cysteine and the closing phenylalanine or tryptophan. D genes are given only for firm matches. Clone size is stated in some rows and not others, as once, few, many or a class when expanded.

TRBJ2-5	TRBV29-1	.	.	CSGHLGGITETQYF	TGCAGCGGCCATTTAGGGGGAATTACCGAGACCCAGTACTTC
TRBJ2-7	TRBV7-9	.	.	CASSPGHEQYF	TGTGCCAGCAGCCCAGGGCACGAGCAGTACTTC
TRBJ1-1	TRBV4-1	.	once	CASSQDFPVNTEAFF	TGCGCCAGCAGCCAAGATTTTCCTGTGAACACTGAAGCTTTCTTT
TRBJ2-7	TRBV7-9	TRBD2	.	CASSFRLAERREQYF	TGTGCCAGCAGCTTCAGACTAGCGGAGCGAAGGGAGCAGTACTTC
TRBJ2-7	TRBV9	TRBD1	.	CASSVGRTGTYEQYF	TGTGCCAGCAGCGTAGGAAGGACAGGGACCTACGAGCAGTACTTC
TRBJ1-1	TRBV18	.	.	CASSPSQSGKNTEAFF	TGTGCCAGCTCACCGTCCCAATCAGGCAAGAACACTGAAGCTTTCTTT
TRBJ1-3	TRBV15	.	.	CATRKPGDSGNTIYF	TGTGCCACCCGCAAACCGGGGGACTCTGGAAACACCATATATTTT
TRBJ2-7	TRBV6-1	.	.	CASSVQRSIEQYF	TGTGCCAGCAGCGTGCAGAGGAGCATCGAGCAGTACTTC
TRBJ1-2	TRBV4-3	TRBD1	.	CASSHIGGGDGYTF	TGCGCCAGCAGCCACATAGGGGGCGGGGATGGCTACACCTTC
TRBJ1-1	TRBV5-1	.	once	CASSLEAAVNTEAFF	TGCGCCAGCAGCTTGGAAGCGGCAGTGAACACTGAAGCTTTCTTT
TRBJ1-2	TRBV4-3	TRBD1	.	CASRHSAGGGGYTF	TGCGCCAGCAGACATTCCGCAGGGGGCGGTGGCTACACCTTC
TRBJ1-2	TRBV25-1	.	.	CASSPRGGYGYTF	TGTGCCAGCTCCCCAAGAGGGGGCTATGGCTACACCTTC
TRBJ2-6	TRBV10-3	TRBD2	.	CAISESGLAAMSSGANVLTF	TGTGCCATCAGTGAGTCGGGACTAGCGGCTATGAGCTCTGGGGCCAACGTCCTGACTTTC
TRBJ1-2	TRBV5-4	TRBD1	.	CASTRGATGYYGYTF	TGTGCCAGCACTCGCGGGGCGACAGGGTACTATGGCTACACCTTC
TRBJ2-3	TRBV9	TRBD2	.	CASSAGTSGGITDTQYF	TGTGCCAGCAGCGCCGGGACTAGCGGGGGGATCACAGATACGCAGTATTTT
TRBJ2-3	TRBV4-3	TRBD2	.	CASSRNLLAGGFTDTQYF	TGCGCCAGCAGCCGCAACCTACTAGCGGGGGGGTTCACAGATACGCAGTATTTT
TRBJ1-1	TRBV30	TRBD1	.	CAWSVSGQGFSFF	TGTGCCTGGAGTGTTTCGGGACAGGGTTTTTCTTTCTTT
TRBJ1-2	TRBV27	.	few	CASRPSGQGKGYTF	TGTGCCAGCAGACCAAGTGGGCAGGGTAAGGGCTACACCTTC
TRBJ2-1	TRBV29-1	TRBD2	.	CSVVREGSSYNEQFF	TGCAGCGTTGTCCGGGAGGGGAGCTCCTACAATGAGCAGTTCTTC
TRBJ2-2	TRBV7-3	.	.	CASSLRQAGELFF	TGTGCCAGCAGCTTAAGACAGGCCGGGGAGCTGTTTTTT
TRBJ2-1	TRBV5-1	TRBD2	.	CASSLGSGIYNEQFF	TGCGCCAGCAGCTTGGGTAGCGGGATCTACAATGAGCAGTTCTTC
TRBJ1-2	TRBV6-1	.	.	CASSDSGLYGYTF	TGTGCCAGCAGTGATTCAGGGCTCTATGGCTACACCTTC
TRBJ2-7	TRBV15	.	.	CATSRLGQPAYEQYF	TGTGCCACCAGCAGACTAGGACAGCCGGCGTACGAGCAGTACTTC
TRBJ2-3	TRBV28	TRBD1	.	CASSLFPDRATSTDTQYF	TGTGCCAGCAGTTTATTTCCGGACAGGGCCACTAGCACAGATACGCAGTATTTT
TRBJ2-1	TRBV5-1	.	.	CASSLDYQAYNEQFF	TGCGCCAGCAGCTTGGATTACCAGGCCTACAATGAGCAGTTCTTC
TRBJ2-1	TRBV4-2	.	.	CASSQDLYNEQFF	TGTGCCAGCAGCCAAGATCTTTACAATGAGCAGTTCTTC
TRBJ2-7	TRBV10-2	TRBD2	.	CASPGTSGRVDEQYF	TGCGCCAGCCCCGGGACTAGCGGGAGGGTTGACGAGCAGTACTTC
TRBJ1-1	TRBV27	TRBD1	.	CASSPLSGQGISHLAFF	TGTGCCAGCAGTCCCCTTTCGGGACAGGGTATTTCACATTTGGCTTTCTTT
TRBJ2-3	TRBV6-1	TRBD2	.	CASSGGPGLAGTDTQYF	TGTGCCAGCAGTGGGGGGCCCGGACTAGCGGGCACAGATACGCAGTATTTT
TRBJ2-7	TRBV6-6	.	.	CASRGSYEQYF	TGTGCCAGTAGGGGCTCCTACGAGCAGTACTTC
TRBJ1-2	TRBV4-3	TRBD1	.	CASSQDSSTGAPNYGYTF	TGCGCCAGCAGCCAAGATTCCTCCACAGGGGCTCCTAACTATGGCTACACCTTC
TRBJ2-3	TRBV4-3	TRBD2	.	CASSQRGGRDTQYF	TGCGCCAGCAGCCAAAGGGGAGGGAGGGATACGCAGTATTTT